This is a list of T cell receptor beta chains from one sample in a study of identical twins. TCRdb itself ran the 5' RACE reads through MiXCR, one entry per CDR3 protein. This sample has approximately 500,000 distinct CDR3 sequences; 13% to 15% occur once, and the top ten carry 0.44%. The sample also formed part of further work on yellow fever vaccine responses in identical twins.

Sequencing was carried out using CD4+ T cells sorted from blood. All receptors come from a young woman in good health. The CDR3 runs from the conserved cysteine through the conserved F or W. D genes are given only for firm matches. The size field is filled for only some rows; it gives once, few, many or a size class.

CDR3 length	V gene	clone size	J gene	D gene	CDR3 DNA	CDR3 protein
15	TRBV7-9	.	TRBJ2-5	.	TGTGCCAGCAGCCTCGGTCGTACATTACAAGAGACCCAGTACTTC	CASSLGRTLQETQYF
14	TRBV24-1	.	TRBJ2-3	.	TGTGCCACCAGCCCTCGTGCGGGAACAGATACGCAGTATTTT	CATSPRAGTDTQYF
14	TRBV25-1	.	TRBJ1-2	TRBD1	TGTGCCAGCAGTGCGACAGGGGCTGCCTATGGCTACACCTTC	CASSATGAAYGYTF
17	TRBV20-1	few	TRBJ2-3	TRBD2	TGCAGTGCTAGAGATGCGGACCGGACTAGCGGGCTAGATACGCAGTATTTT	CSARDADRTSGLDTQYF
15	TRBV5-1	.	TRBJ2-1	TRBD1	TGCGCCAGCAGCTCCGGGACAGGGGACTACAATGAGCAGTTCTTC	CASSSGTGDYNEQFF
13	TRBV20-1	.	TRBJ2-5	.	TGCAGTGCTAGAGGTCGGAAGGGGGAGACCCAGTACTTC	CSARGRKGETQYF
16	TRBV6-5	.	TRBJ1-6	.	TGTGCCAGCAGTTACTCGAGGGGCTCCTATAATTCACCCCTCCACTTT	CASSYSRGSYNSPLHF
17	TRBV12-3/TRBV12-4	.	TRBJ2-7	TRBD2	TGTGCCAGCAGTTTAAGTCTAGCGGGAGCACGAACCTACGAGCAGTACTTC	CASSLSLAGARTYEQYF
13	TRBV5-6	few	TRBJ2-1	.	TGTGCCAGCAGCTTGGTTGTAATGGGCGAGCAGTTCTTC	CASSLVVMGEQFF
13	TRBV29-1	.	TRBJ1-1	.	TGCAGCGTTGTGTACAGCTTGAACACTGAAGCTTTCTTT	CSVVYSLNTEAFF
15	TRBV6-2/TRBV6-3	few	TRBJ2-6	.	TGTGCCAGCAGCCTTTGGGCGGCGGGGGCCAACGTCCTGACTTTC	CASSLWAAGANVLTF
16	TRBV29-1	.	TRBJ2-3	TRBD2	TGCAGCGTTGACAGACTAGCGGGGCGCTCGGCAGATACGCAGTATTTT	CSVDRLAGRSADTQYF
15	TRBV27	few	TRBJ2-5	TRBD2	TGTGCCAGCAGTTATCTGACTAGCGGGAGTGAGACCCAGTACTTC	CASSYLTSGSETQYF
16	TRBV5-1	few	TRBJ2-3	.	TGCGCCAGCAGCTCGGCCGGGACCGCATTCACAGATACGCAGTATTTT	CASSSAGTAFTDTQYF
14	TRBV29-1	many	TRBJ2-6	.	TGCAGCGTTGAAGCTCCCGGACAGCTCCACGTCCTGACTTTC	CSVEAPGQLHVLTF
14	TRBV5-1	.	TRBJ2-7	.	TGCGCCAGCAGCTTATCCCGGAGCTCCTACGAGCAGTACTTC	CASSLSRSSYEQYF
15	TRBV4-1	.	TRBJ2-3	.	TGCGCCAGCAGCCAAGGAACTAGCTCACATTATACGCAGTATTTT	CASSQGTSSHYTQYF
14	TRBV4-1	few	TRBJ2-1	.	TGCGCCAGCAGCCAAGATCGCAGGTGGAGTGAGCAGTTCTTC	CASSQDRRWSEQFF
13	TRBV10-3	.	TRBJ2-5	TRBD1	TGTGCCATCAGTCGGGACAGGGAAGAGACCCAGTACTTC	CAISRDREETQYF
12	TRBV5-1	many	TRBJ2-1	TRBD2	TGCGCCAGCAGCCACGCTAGCGGAAGGGAGTTCTTC	CASSHASGREFF
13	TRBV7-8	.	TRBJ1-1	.	TGTGCCAGCAGCACTCAAGTGAACACTGAAGCTTTCTTT	CASSTQVNTEAFF
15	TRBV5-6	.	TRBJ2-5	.	TGTGCCAGCAGCTTTATTGACAGAAACCAAGAGACCCAGTACTTC	CASSFIDRNQETQYF
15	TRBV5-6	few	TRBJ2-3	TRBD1	TGTGCCAGCAGCCGGGGACAGTTACACACAGATACGCAGTATTTT	CASSRGQLHTDTQYF
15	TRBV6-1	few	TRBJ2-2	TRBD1	TGTGCCAGCAGTCAAGGGGACAGGGGGCCCGGGGAGCTGTTTTTT	CASSQGDRGPGELFF
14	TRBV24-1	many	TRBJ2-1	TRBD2	TGTGCCACCAGTGGGACTAGCGGGATCGATGAGCAGTTCTTC	CATSGTSGIDEQFF
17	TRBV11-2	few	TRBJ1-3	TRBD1	TGTGCCAGCAGCCCAGACAGGACCGGGACAGCTGGAAACACCATATATTTT	CASSPDRTGTAGNTIYF
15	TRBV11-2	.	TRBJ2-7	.	TGTGCCAGCAGCTTAGATCAGTTGGTGACCTACGAGCAGTACTTC	CASSLDQLVTYEQYF
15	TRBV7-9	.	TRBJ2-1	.	TGTGCCAGCAGCCAACCGGGACATAACTACAATGAGCAGTTCTTC	CASSQPGHNYNEQFF
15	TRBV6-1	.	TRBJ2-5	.	TGTGCCAGCAGGGCCGACAGCCTAGGCCAAGAGACCCAGTACTTC	CASRADSLGQETQYF
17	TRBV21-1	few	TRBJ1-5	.	TGTGCCCCCGGCAGTTCCCCCCCCCGATATAGCAATCAGCCCCAGCATTTT	CAPGSSPPRYSNQPQHF
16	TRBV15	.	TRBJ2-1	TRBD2	TGTGCCACCAGCAGAGATGGACTAGCGCCTTACAATGAGCAGTTCTTC	CATSRDGLAPYNEQFF
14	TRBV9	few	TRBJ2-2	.	TGTGCCAGCAGCGTAGCCTGGGCCAGCGGGGAGCTGTTTTTT	CASSVAWASGELFF
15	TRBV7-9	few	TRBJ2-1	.	TGTGCCAGCAGCCCAGGCCAGGTATCCTACAATGAGCAGTTCTTC	CASSPGQVSYNEQFF
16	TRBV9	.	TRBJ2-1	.	TGTGCCAGCAGCGTAGGACGTACAGCGGTTTGGAATGAGCAGTTCTTC	CASSVGRTAVWNEQFF
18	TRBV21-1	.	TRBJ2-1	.	TGTGCCAGCAGCAAAGGGGGCGGCGGGACCCGCTCCTACAATGAGCAGTTCTTC	CASSKGGGGTRSYNEQFF
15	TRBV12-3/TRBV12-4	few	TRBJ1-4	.	TGTGCCAGCAGTTTAGGAGGGGGGACTCTCGGAAAACTGTTTTTT	CASSLGGGTLGKLFF
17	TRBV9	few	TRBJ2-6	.	TGTGCCAGCAGCGTAGGGCAGGGGAGCTCTGGGGCCAACGTCCTGACTTTC	CASSVGQGSSGANVLTF
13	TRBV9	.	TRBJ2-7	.	TGTGCCAGCAGCGGGGGACTTCCCTACGAGCAGTACTTC	CASSGGLPYEQYF